This TCR beta chain appears in the sequencing data of a study of blood T cell repertoires in COVID-19. V trimming: 4 bases; J trimming: 5 bases; junction bases outside the gene matches: 2. The CDR3 is 14 amino acids. The germline CDR1 and CDR2 sequences are SGHDN and FVKESK. Per the study methods: Estimation of nucleated cell counts was performed using reference gene primer amplification. Produced via immunoSEQ multiplex PCR; TCRdb's table is partial and in-frame only. The V and J calls and clone size come from that table; D and trimming were worked out from the DNA. Among 200,000 to 300,000 clones listed, under 90% were seen once.

The source material was PBMCs or T cells enriched from blood (not recorded which). The receptor's source is a woman in her forties who had been exposed to COVID-19. The chain employs TRBV14 and TRBJ2-5, with 12 bases lining up with TRBD1. CDR3 amino acids: CASSRDRGPETQYF. For the CDR3, the DNA is TGTGCCAGCAGCCGGGACAGGGGGCCGGAGACCCAGTACTTC.